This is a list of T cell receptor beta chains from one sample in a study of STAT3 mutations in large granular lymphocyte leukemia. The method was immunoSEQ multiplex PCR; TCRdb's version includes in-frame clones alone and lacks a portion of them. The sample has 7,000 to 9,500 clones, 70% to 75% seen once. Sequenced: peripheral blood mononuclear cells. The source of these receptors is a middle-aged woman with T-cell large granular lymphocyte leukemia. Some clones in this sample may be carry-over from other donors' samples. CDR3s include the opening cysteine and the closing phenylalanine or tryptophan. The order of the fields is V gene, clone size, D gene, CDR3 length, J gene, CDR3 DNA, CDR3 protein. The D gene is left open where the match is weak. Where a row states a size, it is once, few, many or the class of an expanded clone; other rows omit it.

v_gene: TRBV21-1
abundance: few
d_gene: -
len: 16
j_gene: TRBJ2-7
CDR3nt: TGTGCCAGCAGCAAAAGGGGAACCCAGCCCTCCTACGAGCAGTACTTC
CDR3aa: CASSKRGTQPSYEQYF

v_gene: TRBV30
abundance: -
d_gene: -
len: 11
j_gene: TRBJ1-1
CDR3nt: TGTGCCTGGGGGGGGAACACTGAAGCTTTCTTT
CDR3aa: CAWGGNTEAFF

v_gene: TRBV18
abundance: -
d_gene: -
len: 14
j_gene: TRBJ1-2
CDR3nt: TGTGCCAGCTCACCACCGGTTGGTACAAGTGGCTACACCTTC
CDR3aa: CASSPPVGTSGYTF

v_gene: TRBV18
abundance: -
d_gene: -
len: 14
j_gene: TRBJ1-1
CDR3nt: TGTGCCAGCTCACCGGTGGCGTTGGGCACTGAAGCTTTCTTT
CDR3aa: CASSPVALGTEAFF

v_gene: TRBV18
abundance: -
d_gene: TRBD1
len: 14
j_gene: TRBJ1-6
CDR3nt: TGTGCCAGCTCACCTGGACAGGGGGCTTTCCCCCTCCACTTT
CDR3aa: CASSPGQGAFPLHF

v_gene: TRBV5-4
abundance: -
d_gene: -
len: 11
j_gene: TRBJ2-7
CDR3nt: TGTGCCAGCAGCGGACCCTACGAGCAGTACTTC
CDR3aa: CASSGPYEQYF

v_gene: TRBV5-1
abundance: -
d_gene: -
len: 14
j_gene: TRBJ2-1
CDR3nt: TGCGCCAGCAGCCCAGTGGTGGGTAGCGATGAGCAGTTCTTC
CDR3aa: CASSPVVGSDEQFF

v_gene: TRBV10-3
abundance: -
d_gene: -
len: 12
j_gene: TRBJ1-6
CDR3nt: TGTGCCATCAGCCGAGGAAATTCACCCCTCCACTTT
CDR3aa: CAISRGNSPLHF

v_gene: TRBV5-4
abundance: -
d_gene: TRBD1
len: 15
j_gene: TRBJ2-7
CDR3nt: TGTGCCAGCAGCATACAGGGGGCGCCTCTCTCCGAGCAGTACTTC
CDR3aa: CASSIQGAPLSEQYF

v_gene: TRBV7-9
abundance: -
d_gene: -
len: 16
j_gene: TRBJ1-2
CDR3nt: TGTGCCAGCAGCCCCGCGACAGGCCTCCTCTACGGGGGCTACACCTTC
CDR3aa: CASSPATGLLYGGYTF

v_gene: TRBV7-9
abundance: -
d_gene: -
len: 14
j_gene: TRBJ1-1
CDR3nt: TGTGCCAGCAGCCCAATTAGGGGGAACACTGAAGCTTTCTTT
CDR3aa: CASSPIRGNTEAFF

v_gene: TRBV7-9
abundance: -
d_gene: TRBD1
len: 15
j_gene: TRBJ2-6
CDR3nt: TGTGCCAGCAGCCACCAAATGACAGGGCCCAACGTCCTGACTTTC
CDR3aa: CASSHQMTGPNVLTF

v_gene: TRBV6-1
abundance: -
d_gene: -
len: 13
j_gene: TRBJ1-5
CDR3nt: TGTGCCAGCAGGGAGGTCATTAATCAGCCCCAGCATTTT
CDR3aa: CASREVINQPQHF

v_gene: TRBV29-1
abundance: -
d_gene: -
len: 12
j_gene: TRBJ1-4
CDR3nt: TGCAGCGCTCAGGACGGGAATGAAAAACTGTTTTTT
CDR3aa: CSAQDGNEKLFF

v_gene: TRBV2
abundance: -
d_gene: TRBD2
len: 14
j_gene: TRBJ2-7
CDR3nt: TGTGCCAGCAGTGAAACGGGAGGGCCGTACGAGCAGTACTTC
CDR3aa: CASSETGGPYEQYF

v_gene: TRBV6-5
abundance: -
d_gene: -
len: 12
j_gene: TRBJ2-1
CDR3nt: TGTGCCAGCAGTTCCACCTCCAATGAGCAGTTCTTC
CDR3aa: CASSSTSNEQFF

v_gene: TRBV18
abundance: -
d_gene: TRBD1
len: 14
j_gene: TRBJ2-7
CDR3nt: TGTGCCAGCTCACCACGACAGGGGACCTACGAGCAGTACTTC
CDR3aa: CASSPRQGTYEQYF

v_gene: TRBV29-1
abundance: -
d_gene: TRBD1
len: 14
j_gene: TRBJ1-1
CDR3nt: TGCAGCGCCATGGTTGGTCAGGGGGTGACTGAAGCTTTCTTT
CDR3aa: CSAMVGQGVTEAFF

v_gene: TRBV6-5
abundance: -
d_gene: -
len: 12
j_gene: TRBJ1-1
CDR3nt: TGTGCCAGCAGTTCTTTCAGGGGAGAGGCTTTCTTT
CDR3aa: CASSSFRGEAFF

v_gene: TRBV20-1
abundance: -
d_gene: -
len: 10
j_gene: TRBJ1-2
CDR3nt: TGCAGTGCTAGTTGGGGAGACAACACCTTC
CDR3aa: CSASWGDNTF

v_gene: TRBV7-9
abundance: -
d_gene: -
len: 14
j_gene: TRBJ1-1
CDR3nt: TGTGCCAGCAGCTTAGACAGATTGAACACTGAAGCTTTCTTT
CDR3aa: CASSLDRLNTEAFF

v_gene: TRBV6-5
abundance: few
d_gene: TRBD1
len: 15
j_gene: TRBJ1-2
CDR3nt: TGTGCCAGCAGCGACAACCGGGACAGGGTGTATGGCTACACCTTC
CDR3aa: CASSDNRDRVYGYTF

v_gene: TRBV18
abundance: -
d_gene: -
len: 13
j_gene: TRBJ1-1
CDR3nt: TGTGCCAGCTCCGTCGATACGAACACTGAAGCTTTCTTT
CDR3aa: CASSVDTNTEAFF

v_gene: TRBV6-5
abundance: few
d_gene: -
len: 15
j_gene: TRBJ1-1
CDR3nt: TGTGCCAGCAGTTACTCGGGAGTGGGTATCACTGAAGCTTTCTTT
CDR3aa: CASSYSGVGITEAFF

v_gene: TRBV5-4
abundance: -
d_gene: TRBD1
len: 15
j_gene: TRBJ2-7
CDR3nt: TGTGCCAGCAGCTCGGGGACAGAAATTCCCTACGAGCAGTACTTC
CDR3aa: CASSSGTEIPYEQYF

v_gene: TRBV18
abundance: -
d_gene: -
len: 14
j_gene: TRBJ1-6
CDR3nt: TGTGCCAGCTCACCCCTGGACTTTATCTCACCCCTCCACTTT
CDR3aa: CASSPLDFISPLHF

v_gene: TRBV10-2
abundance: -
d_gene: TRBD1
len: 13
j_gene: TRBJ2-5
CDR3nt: TGCGCCAGCAGTGACCTACAGGGGGAGACCCAGTACTTC
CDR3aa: CASSDLQGETQYF

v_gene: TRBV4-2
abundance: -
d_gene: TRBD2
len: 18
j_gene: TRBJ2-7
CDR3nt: TGTGCCAGCAGCCAAGTGGCGGGGCTAGCGGGGGGGTCCTACGAGCAGTACTTC
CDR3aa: CASSQVAGLAGGSYEQYF

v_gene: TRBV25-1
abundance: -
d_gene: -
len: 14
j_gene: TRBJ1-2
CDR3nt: TGTGCCAGCAGTGCCCTTCAGGCCACCTATGGCTACACCTTC
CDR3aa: CASSALQATYGYTF

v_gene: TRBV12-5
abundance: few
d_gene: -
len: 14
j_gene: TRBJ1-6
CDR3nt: TGTGCTAGTGGTTACGGTGGTGCCCATTCACCCCTCCACTTT
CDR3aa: CASGYGGAHSPLHF

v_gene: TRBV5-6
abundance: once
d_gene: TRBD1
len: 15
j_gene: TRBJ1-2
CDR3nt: TGTGCCAGCAGCTCGACAGGGTCTAGGCCTTATGGCTACACCTTC
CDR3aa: CASSSTGSRPYGYTF

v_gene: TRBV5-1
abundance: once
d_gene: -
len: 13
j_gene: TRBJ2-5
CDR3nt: TGCGCCAGCAGCTTGTGGCAGAAAGAGACCCAGTACTTC
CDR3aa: CASSLWQKETQYF

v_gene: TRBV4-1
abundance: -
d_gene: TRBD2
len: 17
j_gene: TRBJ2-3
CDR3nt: TGCGCCAGCAGCCAAGTTCCCCTAGCGGTCCGCACAGATACGCAGTATTTT
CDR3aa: CASSQVPLAVRTDTQYF

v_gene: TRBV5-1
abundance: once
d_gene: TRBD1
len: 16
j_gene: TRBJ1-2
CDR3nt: TGCGCCAGCAGCCGTAGGACAGGGGGCGCCAACTATGGCTACACCTTC
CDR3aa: CASSRRTGGANYGYTF

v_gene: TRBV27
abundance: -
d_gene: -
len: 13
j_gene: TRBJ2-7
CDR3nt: TGTGCCAGCAGTTTGGGCAGCCCCTACGAGCAGTACTTC
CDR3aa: CASSLGSPYEQYF

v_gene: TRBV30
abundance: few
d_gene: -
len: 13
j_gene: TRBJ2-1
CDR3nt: TGTGCCTGGAGTGTAGGTGGTAGCTATGAGCAGTTCTTC
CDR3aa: CAWSVGGSYEQFF

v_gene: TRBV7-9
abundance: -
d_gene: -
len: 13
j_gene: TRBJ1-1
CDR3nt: TGTGCCAGCAATCAAGTCGGGGACACTGAAGCTTTCTTT
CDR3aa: CASNQVGDTEAFF

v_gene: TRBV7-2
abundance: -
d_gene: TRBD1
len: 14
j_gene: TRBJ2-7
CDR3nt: TGTGCCAGCAGCCCGCGGACAGGGGGCCACGAGCAGTACTTC
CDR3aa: CASSPRTGGHEQYF

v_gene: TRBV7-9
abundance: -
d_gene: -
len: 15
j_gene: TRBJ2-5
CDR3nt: TGTGCCAGCAGCGTAGGAGGGGTCTACCAAGAGACCCAGTACTTC
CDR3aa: CASSVGGVYQETQYF

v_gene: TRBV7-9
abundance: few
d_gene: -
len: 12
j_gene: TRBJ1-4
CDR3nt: TGTGCCAGCAGCCCGAGAAATGAAAAACTGTTTTTT
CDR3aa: CASSPRNEKLFF

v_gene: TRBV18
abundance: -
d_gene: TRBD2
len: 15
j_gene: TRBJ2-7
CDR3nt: TGTGCCAGCTCTCCCGGACTAGCGGGAGTGTACGAGCAGTACTTC
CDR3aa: CASSPGLAGVYEQYF

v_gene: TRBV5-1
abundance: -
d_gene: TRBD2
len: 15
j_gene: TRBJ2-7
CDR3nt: TGCGCCAGCAGCCCAGGACTAGCGAATACCTACGAGCAGTACTTC
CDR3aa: CASSPGLANTYEQYF

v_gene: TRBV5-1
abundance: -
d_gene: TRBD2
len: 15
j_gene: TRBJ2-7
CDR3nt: TGCGCCAGCAGCTTGGTAGCGGGGGGGCCGTACGAGCAGTACTTC
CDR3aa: CASSLVAGGPYEQYF

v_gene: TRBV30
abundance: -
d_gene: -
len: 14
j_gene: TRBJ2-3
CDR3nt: TGTGCCTGGAGTCAAGTCGCTAGCACAGATACGCAGTATTTT
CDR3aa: CAWSQVASTDTQYF

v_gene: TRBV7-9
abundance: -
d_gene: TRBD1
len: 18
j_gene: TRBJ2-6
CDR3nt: TGTGCCAGCAGACGCTATACAGGGGGCGAGTCTGGGGCCAACGTCCTGACTTTC
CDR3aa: CASRRYTGGESGANVLTF

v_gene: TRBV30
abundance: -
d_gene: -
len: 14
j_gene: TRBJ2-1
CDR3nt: TGTGCCTGGGTTGGGACCCCTTCGTACAATGAGCAGTTCTTC
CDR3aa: CAWVGTPSYNEQFF

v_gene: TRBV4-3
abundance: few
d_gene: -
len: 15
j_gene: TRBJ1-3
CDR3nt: TGCGCCAGCAGCCAAGATCGGGGATTTGGAAACACCATATATTTT
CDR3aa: CASSQDRGFGNTIYF

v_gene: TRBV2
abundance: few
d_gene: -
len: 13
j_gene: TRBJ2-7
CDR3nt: TGTGCCACCGAAGGGGGTTCATTCTACGAGCAGTACTTC
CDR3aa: CATEGGSFYEQYF

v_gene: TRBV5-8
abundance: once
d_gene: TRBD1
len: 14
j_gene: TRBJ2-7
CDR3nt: TGTGCCAGCAGCTTGGGACAGGGGGTCTACGAGCAGTACTTC
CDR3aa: CASSLGQGVYEQYF

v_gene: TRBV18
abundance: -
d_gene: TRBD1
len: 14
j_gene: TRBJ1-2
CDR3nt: TGTGCCAGCTCACCATCCCAGGGGGGAAATGGCTACACCTTC
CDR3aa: CASSPSQGGNGYTF

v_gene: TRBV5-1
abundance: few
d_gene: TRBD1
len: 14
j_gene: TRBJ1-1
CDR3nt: TGCGCCAGCAGCACAGACAGGGGTGGCACTGAAGCTTTCTTT
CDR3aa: CASSTDRGGTEAFF

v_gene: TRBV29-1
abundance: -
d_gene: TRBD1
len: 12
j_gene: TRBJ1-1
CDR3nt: TGCAGCGCTCGACAGGGATCCACTGAAGCTTTCTTT
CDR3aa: CSARQGSTEAFF

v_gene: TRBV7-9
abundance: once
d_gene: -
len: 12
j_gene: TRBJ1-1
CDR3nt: TGTGCCAGCGGTCGTGGGAGTACTGAAGCTTTCTTT
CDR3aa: CASGRGSTEAFF

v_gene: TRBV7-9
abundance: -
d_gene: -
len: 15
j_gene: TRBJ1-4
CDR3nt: TGTGCCAGCAGCCCCCGCGGGGGCGGGAACGAAAAACTGTTTTTT
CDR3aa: CASSPRGGGNEKLFF

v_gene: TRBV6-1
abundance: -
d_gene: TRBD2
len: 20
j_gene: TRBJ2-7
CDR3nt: TGTGCCAGCAGTGCCCAACCGGCGGGAGTTCTCCTAACCCGCTCCTACGAGCAGTACTTC
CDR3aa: CASSAQPAGVLLTRSYEQYF

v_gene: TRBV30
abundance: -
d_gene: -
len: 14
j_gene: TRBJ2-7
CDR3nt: TGTGCCTGGAGTGTAGGGCAGGGCACGTACGAGCAGTACTTC
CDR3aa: CAWSVGQGTYEQYF

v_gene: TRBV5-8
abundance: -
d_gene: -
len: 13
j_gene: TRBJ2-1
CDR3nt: TGTGCCAGCAGCTTGGAGGGGGTTTGGGAGCAGTTCTTC
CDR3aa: CASSLEGVWEQFF